Below, 12 T cell receptor beta chains from the same sample are listed, as sequenced in a study of control samples from healthy donors and cancer patients. Repertoires were generated with immunoSEQ multiplex PCR, while TCRdb's copy carries only in-frame clones and drops some. The sample has 100,000 to 150,000 clones, over 75% seen once. The source material was blood. All receptors come from a man over 45 in good health.

This chain joins TRBV6-5 and TRBJ1-1; D is possibly TRBD1 (6 bases). The CDR3 runs 15 residues. Germline CDR1 and CDR2: MNHEY and SVGAGI. Trimming took 6 bases from V and 1 from J, leaving 15 bases between them. CDR3 residues: CASRVLGGENTEAFF. The CDR3 nucleotides read TGTGCCAGCAGAGTTTTAGGGGGGGAGAACACTGAAGCTTTCTTT.

This rearrangement joins TRBV27 to TRBJ2-2; TRBD2 might be the D (7 bases). Trimming stripped 8 bases from V and 5 bases from J, with 15 bases between. CDR3 length: 14 amino acids. Per the germline V gene, CDR1 is MNHEY and CDR2 is SMNVEV (reference sequence). This chain's CDR3 is CASCGGPRTGELFF. The CDR3 DNA reads TGTGCCAGCTGCGGGGGCCCTAGGACCGGGGAGCTGTTTTTT.

The chain employs TRBV15 and TRBJ2-7; 9 bases match TRBD1. Trimming removed 1 base from V and 3 bases from J; junction bases left unmatched: 1. Germline V lookup: CDR1 LNHNV, CDR2 YYDKDF (reference sequence). The CDR3 contains 14 residues. As DNA, the CDR3 is TGTGCCACCAGCAGAGGGACAGGGGACTACGAGCAGTACTTC. The encoded protein is CATSRGTGDYEQYF.

V gene TRBV27 combines with J gene TRBJ1-5; TRBD1 matches at 9 bases. There are 15 residues in the CDR3. Germline V gene sequence: CDR1 MNHEY, CDR2 SMNVEV (reference sequence). Unmatched junction bases numbered 10, after V lost 7 bases and J lost 6 bases. The CDR3 nucleotides are TGTGCCAGCAAGGCCGGGACAGGGAGGTTTCAGCCCCAGCATTTT. It yields the protein CASKAGTGRFQPQHF.

The chain couples TRBV5-8 to TRBJ1-2, with 8 bases fitting TRBD1. V lost 4 bases to trimming and J lost 6 bases; unmatched junction nucleotides: 8. Looked up from germline, CDR1 is SGHTS and CDR2 is YDEGEE. CDR3 size: 14 residues. CDR3 bases: TGTGCCAGCAGCACCGGACAGGGCTTTGATGGCTACACCTTC. Amino acid sequence: CASSTGQGFDGYTF.

The rearrangement links TRBV28 to TRBJ1-1, with 8 positions matching TRBD1. The germline V gene has CDR1 MDHEN and CDR2 SYDVKM. The CDR3 loop spans 13 amino acids. V trimming: 7 bases; J trimming: 2 bases; junction bases outside the gene matches: 3. CDR3 coding DNA: TGTGCCAGCAAGGGACAGGACAACACTGAAGCTTTCTTT. It specifies CASKGQDNTEAFF.

The chain carries TRBV10-3 and TRBJ2-1, with TRBD1 identical over 8 bases. The trim removed 6 bases at V and 8 bases at J, leaving 15 bases unmatched. Germline V gene sequence: CDR1 ENHRY, CDR2 SYGVKD. The CDR3 sequence is 16 residues long. CDR3 protein: CAIRGDRSRIQDEQFF. The CDR3 DNA is TGTGCCATCAGGGGGGACAGGTCGCGTATACAGGATGAGCAGTTCTTC.

As to this clone: Distinct nucleotide sequences in the sample also encode this CDR3. The chain carries TRBV27 and TRBJ1-5; 7 nucleotides line up with TRBD1. Looked up from germline, CDR1 is MNHEY and CDR2 is SMNVEV (reference sequence). V lost 4 bases, J lost 4 bases, and 4 bases stayed unmatched. The CDR3 contains 14 residues. CDR3 coding DNA: TGTGCCAGCAGTTGGACAGGTGGTAATCAGCCCCAGCATTTT. It is translated as CASSWTGGNQPQHF.

This chain's CDR3 is CASSESRDSTDTQYF. DNA of the CDR3: TGCGCCAGCAGTGAGAGCCGCGATAGCACAGATACGCAGTATTTT. The gene calls are TRBV10-1 and TRBJ2-3; D is uncertain. Germline V gene data show CDR1 as WNHNN and CDR2 as SYGVQD (reference sequence). Trimming stripped 2 bases from V and 0 bases from J, with 9 bases between. CDR3 length: 15 amino acids.

The rearrangement links TRBV24-1 to TRBJ2-2; maybe TRBD1 (6 bases). CDR1 and CDR2 (germline): KGHDR, SFDVKD. CDR3 size: 14 residues. V lost 4 bases, J lost 6 bases, and 11 bases lay in between. CDR3 nucleotides: TGTGCCACCAGTGAATACAGGGATTCCGGGGAGCTGTTTTTT. Its translation is CATSEYRDSGELFF.

The J gene is TRBJ2-7, the V gene TRBV11-2, with D possibly TRBD2 on 6 matching bases. Trimming stripped 0 bases from V and 1 base from J, with 16 bases between. The germline V gene encodes CDR1 SGHAT and CDR2 FQNNGV. This CDR3 comprises 17 residues. The CDR3 sequence is CASSLDQDEGTSYEQYF. Here the CDR3 DNA reads TGTGCCAGCAGCTTAGATCAAGACGAGGGGACTTCCTACGAGCAGTACTTC.

J is TRBJ2-3 and V is TRBV3-1 (or the pseudogene TRBV3-2); D is possibly TRBD1 (6 bases). Per the germline V gene, CDR1 is LGHDT and CDR2 is YNNKEL (reference sequence). This CDR3 spans 16 amino acids. V lost 5 bases and J lost 1, with 16 bases in between. CDR3 nucleotide sequence: TGTGCCAGCAGCTCCTCGGACAGTTTCCGCACAGATACGCAGTATTTT. It is translated as CASSSSDSFRTDTQYF.